This T cell receptor (beta chain) is from a study of T-cell memory formation after mild COVID-19 (TCRdb year 2021). Broadly, across the study: Most TCR sequence clusters were specific to one of the two donors. T-cell clones expanding and contracting after mild COVID-19 in a couple of donors were tracked by longitudinal TCRalpha and TCRbeta repertoire sequencing. Two young, previously healthy adult volunteers, one female and one male, were included in the cohort.

Ficoll-Paque density gradient centrifugation was the method used to isolate PBMCs. The sequencer listed for this sample is Illumina NovaSeq 6000. Using 5'RACE with constant-segment primers, TCRalpha and TCRbeta cDNA libraries were constructed, with sample barcodes and unique molecular identifiers added in the process. RNA was extracted from every sample with Trizol reagent. Libraries were amplified in two PCR steps, with a second sample barcode and Illumina TruSeq adapters added in the second step. Sequencing of libraries was performed on an Illumina NovaSeq with 2 x 150 bp paired-end reads. Per the original workflow: The reads were demultiplexed and collapsed into UMI-guided consensus sequences using migec v1.2.7. Using mixcr v2.1.11, UMI consensuses were aligned to TRA and TRB V and J templates and then assembled into clonotypes. A clonotype was counted as expanded or contracted only if both edgeR and NoisET called the change significant, with noise models trained on biological replicates. For edgeR calls, a false discovery rate-adjusted p below 0.01 and a log2 fold-change threshold of 1 were applied. As an exploratory analysis of dynamics, max-normalized trajectories of the 1000 most abundant clonotypes were examined with PCA combined with hierarchical clustering. Separately sequenced CD4+ and CD8+ repertoires were used to assign the CD4 or CD8 phenotype of responding clones. The raw public data were reprocessed by TCRdb itself: fastp quality trimming at Q25, MiXCR clonotype calling, in-frame beta chains only. Identical CDR3 protein sequences are pooled into one entry, listed with their most common genes and DNA. These V and J calls derive from TCRdb rather than the authors' analysis. The sample yields roughly 580,000 distinct CDR3 sequences; 18% were counted once. About 12% of the sample rests with the top ten.

V is pared back by 0 bases and J by 1 base, with 12 bases lying between the germline termini. Including the terminal cysteine and phenylalanine, the CDR3 comprises 15 residues. Only the CDR3 DNA stays, 45 bases, in frame from base 1. Per the germline V gene, SQVTM is the CDR1 and ANQGSEA is the CDR2. Broader findings and caveats from the paper: Contracting CD4+ clones appeared mostly in the CM and EM memory subsets, whereas CD8+ clones were enriched in EMRA. From day 15 to 85, contracting clones showed balanced CD4/CD8 phenotypes, whereas a second wave of clones that expanded from day 15 to 37 leaned towards CD4+. Only two mild cases were covered in the study, and larger cohorts including severe cases with pre-infection samples were considered necessary. The detection of some responding clones in pre-infection memory suggests that pre-existing cross-reactive memory T cells joined the SARS-CoV-2 response. The second-wave clones that peaked on day 37 were not confirmed to be SARS-CoV-2 specific.

In the case of this clonotype: No cognate antigen has been identified for it. Base qualities are missing; no much larger clone stands one base away.

The receptor was isolated from an adult woman who had mild COVID-19 (a few samples of this study predate the infection). The sample titles of this study are shuffled in the database, so cell type and time point are left out; the donor was told from shared clones. Sequenced material: PBMCs or a T cell subset sorted from them (not recorded which). Rearrangement joined TRBV29-1 to TRBJ1-2; the D segment cannot be called with confidence. The CDR3 corresponds to CSVEDGPSNNYGYTF. Read as DNA, the sequence is TGCAGCGTTGAAGATGGGCCGTCGAATAACTATGGCTACACCTTC.